Sequencing of this T cell receptor (beta chain) was carried out in a study of neurological immune-mediated disorders. Time point indicated: technical triplicate 2. The CDR3 length is 13 residues. V was cut by 1 base and J by 6 bases, with 7 bases left in between. This clonotype was observed at least ten times. TCRdb reprocessed the 5' RACE reads via MiXCR and lists one record per CDR3 protein. The sample has approximately 28,000 distinct CDR3 sequences, about 14% seen once. The chain has TRBV12-3 or TRBV12-4 and TRBJ1-5, with no clear D. The sequence was obtained from a female donor with HTLV-1-associated myelopathy (HAM/TSP). The sequenced material came from CD4+ T cells from blood. The CDR3 nucleotides read TGTGCCAGCAGTTTAGGGGAGGGTCAGCCCCAGCATTTT. This encodes CASSLGEGQPQHF.